A selection of T cell receptor beta chains follows, all from one sample in a study. TCRdb reprocessed the RT-PCR reads via MiXCR and lists one record per CDR3 protein. The data contain about 700,000 distinct CDR3 sequences, 14% of them singletons. Sequencing used memory CD4+ T cells from blood. Receptor source: a female donor in good health, serving as a healthy control. The CDR3 runs from the conserved cysteine through the conserved F or W. The D gene is left open where the match is weak. Part of the rows lack a size; the others show once, few, many or a class for expanded clones.

>TRBJ1-2|TRBV20-1|NA|NA
TGCAGTGCCCGGAGAAACAACTATGGCTACACCTTC
CSARRNNYGYTF
>TRBJ2-7|TRBV6-1|TRBD1|NA
TGTGCCAGCAGTCGGGACAGGGGAAGTGGCGAGCAGTACTTC
CASSRDRGSGEQYF
>TRBJ2-6|TRBV10-3|NA|NA
TGTGCCATCACCGACACAGGGCCCAACGGGGCCAACGTCCTGACTTTC
CAITDTGPNGANVLTF
>TRBJ2-2|TRBV7-6|NA|NA
TGTGCCAGCAGCTTAGATTCAGGTGCCGGGGAGCTGTTTTTT
CASSLDSGAGELFF
>TRBJ2-5|TRBV20-1|TRBD2|few
TGCAGTGCAGGACTAGCGGGAGGGCCTAGGGAGACCCAGTACTTC
CSAGLAGGPRETQYF
>TRBJ2-7|TRBV20-1|TRBD1|many
TGCAGTGCTAGGGACAGGACGGACGAGCAGTACTTC
CSARDRTDEQYF
>TRBJ1-1|TRBV10-2|TRBD1|NA
TGCGCCAGCACCCAACAGGGGGGCACTGAAGCTTTCTTT
CASTQQGGTEAFF
>TRBJ2-3|TRBV4-3|TRBD1|few
TGCGCCAGCAGCCCCGGACAGGGGGCGAATTGGGATACGCAGTATTTT
CASSPGQGANWDTQYF
>TRBJ2-1|TRBV27|NA|NA
TGTGCCAGCAGTTCCTCCTCGAGGGGCATGCGCGAGCAGTTCTTC
CASSSSSRGMREQFF
>TRBJ2-1|TRBV28|TRBD2|NA
TGTGCCAGCACGACGGGAGGGCCCTACAATGAGCAGTTCTTC
CASTTGGPYNEQFF
>TRBJ1-1|TRBV20-1|TRBD1|NA
TGCAGTGCCAGGGGGGTTGGCACTGAAGCTTTCTTT
CSARGVGTEAFF
>TRBJ2-2|TRBV6-4|NA|few
TGTGCCAGCAGCCCCGGGTGGAACACCGGGGAGCTGTTTTTT
CASSPGWNTGELFF
>TRBJ1-2|TRBV7-2|NA|NA
TGTGCCAGCAGCTCTGTCTCGGCCGGACAGAACTACACCTTC
CASSSVSAGQNYTF
>TRBJ1-5|TRBV27|TRBD1|NA
TGTGCCAGCAGTTTTCAGGGGGACGGTAGTCAGCCCCAGCATTTT
CASSFQGDGSQPQHF
>TRBJ2-4|TRBV7-2|TRBD1|NA
TGTGCCAGCAGCCTCACGGGACAGGGATGGAACATTCAGTACTTC
CASSLTGQGWNIQYF
>TRBJ2-4|TRBV3-1|TRBD2|few
TGTGCCAGCAGTCCTCGTGGGGGGGACATTCAGTACTTC
CASSPRGGDIQYF
>TRBJ2-7|TRBV6-1|TRBD1|few
TGTGCCGGCAAATTAGGGACAGGTGACTACGAGCAGTACTTC
CAGKLGTGDYEQYF
>TRBJ1-1|TRBV6-1|TRBD1|few
TGTGCCAGCAGAAGACAGGGACTTGAAGCTTTCTTT
CASRRQGLEAFF
>TRBJ2-7|TRBV20-1|NA|few
TGCAGTGCTAAGGGGGGCCAGGCAACCTACGAGCAGTACTTC
CSAKGGQATYEQYF
>TRBJ2-5|TRBV6-2/TRBV6-3|NA|NA
TGTGCCAGCAGTCCCCCACGCCGGGGCCCTCCGGGGGAGACCCAGTACTTC
CASSPPRRGPPGETQYF
>TRBJ1-1|TRBV20-1|NA|many
TGCAGTGCCTACGGAGGGGCTGGTTCTGGGGTCCGGGAAGCTTTCTTT
CSAYGGAGSGVREAFF
>TRBJ1-5|TRBV20-1|NA|few
TGCAGTGCGAATTTGGGTGGTCCTGATCAGCCCCAGCATTTT
CSANLGGPDQPQHF
>TRBJ1-4|TRBV5-1|TRBD1|NA
TGCGCCAGCAGCCAAACAACAGGGGTGCAGGAAAAACTGTTTTTT
CASSQTTGVQEKLFF
>TRBJ2-7|TRBV5-1|TRBD1|many
TGCGCCAGCAGCTTGATTCCAGGGGGTATCAACGAGCAGTACTTC
CASSLIPGGINEQYF
>TRBJ1-5|TRBV5-5|NA|NA
TGTGCCAGCAGCTTGTACACGGGGGCCAATCAGCCCCAGCATTTT
CASSLYTGANQPQHF
>TRBJ1-1|TRBV7-9|TRBD1|NA
TGTGCCAGCAGCGTACAGGGGGCGAGTACTGAAGCTTTCTTT
CASSVQGASTEAFF
>TRBJ1-6|TRBV2|TRBD1|NA
TGTGCCATTACCGACAGGGTTGATTCACCCCTCCACTTT
CAITDRVDSPLHF
>TRBJ2-7|TRBV15|TRBD1|few
TGTGCCACCAGCAGAGTGTGGGACAGGGACTCCGAGCAGTACTTC
CATSRVWDRDSEQYF
>TRBJ2-5|TRBV7-8|NA|NA
TGTGCCAGCAGCCGACTTGGGGCCTCCAAAGAGACCCAGTACTTC
CASSRLGASKETQYF
>TRBJ2-5|TRBV7-9|TRBD2|few
TGTGCCAGCAGCCCCTTAAGCGGGAGGGCCCAGGGCGAGACCCAGTACTTC
CASSPLSGRAQGETQYF
>TRBJ2-7|TRBV12-3/TRBV12-4|TRBD1|many
TGTGCCAGCAGCCGGGGACAGGGGGGAGGGGGTGAGCAGTACTTC
CASSRGQGGGGEQYF
>TRBJ2-7|TRBV10-3|TRBD1|many
TGTGCCATCAGTGAGGTTAGGACAGGGTATTCCTACGAGCAGTACTTC
CAISEVRTGYSYEQYF
>TRBJ2-7|TRBV6-1|NA|few
TGTGCCAGCAGAAGGACGGAGAGCTCCTACGAGCAGTACTTC
CASRRTESSYEQYF
>TRBJ1-2|TRBV12-3/TRBV12-4|NA|NA
TGTGCCAGCAGTCTTAGAGGGGGGGGGGCTCGAGCATATGGCTACACCTTC
CASSLRGGGARAYGYTF
>TRBJ2-7|TRBV30|TRBD1|NA
TGTGCCTGTGCCCCCGGGACAGCGCAATACGAGCAGTACTTC
CACAPGTAQYEQYF
>TRBJ2-7|TRBV13|TRBD1|few
TGTGCCAGCAGCTACCGGGACAGGGGATCGGTCCACGAGCAGTACTTC
CASSYRDRGSVHEQYF
>TRBJ2-1|TRBV5-1|TRBD1|few
TGCGCCAGCAGCTTGTTGTCAGGGGGCAATGAGCAGTTCTTC
CASSLLSGGNEQFF
>TRBJ2-7|TRBV28|TRBD1|NA
TGTGCCAGCAGCCTAGGGGGCGCACCTCAAGAGCAGTACTTC
CASSLGGAPQEQYF
>TRBJ2-3|TRBV9|NA|few
TGTGCCAGCAGCGTTATGTACCTTGCAGATACGCAGTATTTT
CASSVMYLADTQYF
>TRBJ2-3|TRBV9|TRBD1|few
TGTGCCAGCAGCCACCTTGGGACAGGGACGGGCACAGATACGCAGTATTTT
CASSHLGTGTGTDTQYF
>TRBJ1-2|TRBV7-2|NA|NA
TGTGCCAGCAGAGACAGAAAGGGGGTCTATGGCTACACCTTC
CASRDRKGVYGYTF
>TRBJ1-4|TRBV7-2|NA|NA
TGTGCCAGCAGCACCCTCCTGGGTGAAAAACTGTTTTTT
CASSTLLGEKLFF
>TRBJ2-5|TRBV5-1|NA|many
TGCGCCAGCTCCTCGGGGTTAGTACACCAAGAGACCCAGTACTTC
CASSSGLVHQETQYF
>TRBJ2-7|TRBV27|TRBD1|NA
TGTGCCAGCAGTTTAAAGTACAGGGGGAACTACGAGCAGTACTTC
CASSLKYRGNYEQYF
>TRBJ2-1|TRBV5-1|NA|NA
TGCGCCAGCAGCTTGGTATCCGGGGGTAGCGGCGATGAGCAGTTCTTC
CASSLVSGGSGDEQFF
>TRBJ1-5|TRBV6-1|NA|few
TGTGCCAGCAGACGGGGTACAAGCAATCAGCCCCAGCATTTT
CASRRGTSNQPQHF
>TRBJ2-1|TRBV20-1|NA|few
TGCAGTGCTAGTGGGAAGGGCCGTGAGCAGTTCTTC
CSASGKGREQFF
>TRBJ2-1|TRBV14|NA|once
TGTGCCAGCAGCCAAGAACTAGGGGGAACCTACAATGAGCAGTTCTTC
CASSQELGGTYNEQFF
>TRBJ2-3|TRBV6-5|NA|many
TGTGCCAGCACCCCCCCTGGCACAGATACGCAGTATTTT
CASTPPGTDTQYF
>TRBJ2-2|TRBV20-1|NA|many
TGCAGTGCCCTCCAGGCTATTGCCGGGGAGCTGTTTTTT
CSALQAIAGELFF
>TRBJ2-1|TRBV20-1|TRBD2|few
TGCAGTGCGGGGGGGGGTTATAGCGGGAGTCGAAATGAGCAGTTCTTC
CSAGGGYSGSRNEQFF
>TRBJ2-1|TRBV4-3|TRBD2|many
TGCGCCAGCAGCCAAAACAGCGGGAGGGCTTCCTACAATGAGCAGTTCTTC
CASSQNSGRASYNEQFF
>TRBJ2-3|TRBV6-6|NA|many
TGTGCCAGCAGTGCCCAGGGGGATACGCAGTATTTT
CASSAQGDTQYF
>TRBJ1-6|TRBV10-3|NA|many
TGTGCCATCAGTGAATACTACGATAATTCACCCCTCCACTTT
CAISEYYDNSPLHF
>TRBJ1-6|TRBV29-1|TRBD1|NA
TGCAGCGTGCTGGACAGGGGCGATTCACCCCTCCACTTT
CSVLDRGDSPLHF
>TRBJ1-2|TRBV12-3/TRBV12-4|TRBD1|once
TGTGCCAGCGCCATCGGGCAGGGGGCTAGTGGCTACACCTTC
CASAIGQGASGYTF
>TRBJ2-3|TRBV29-1|NA|many
TGCAGCGCCAGAACAGGGAGAACTAGCACAGATACGCAGTATTTT
CSARTGRTSTDTQYF